The present T cell receptor (beta chain) was sequenced within a study of CD8 T cells in Susac syndrome. Looking at the study overall: Within the sequenced group of Susac syndrome patients, roughly six showed active disease and roughly eight were in remission. Regarding the study as a whole: None of the CD4+ T cell repertoires in Susac syndrome showed clonal expansion.

CD8+ and CD4+ T cells circulating in blood were sequenced for TCR beta. A remark on this clonotype: Its antigen remains unidentified.

RNA in amounts of roughly 0.5 to 1 ug was reverse transcribed with random hexamers. TCR beta CDR3 was amplified by immunoSEQ multiplex PCR. This amplification extended across 54 Vbeta and 13 Jbeta segments. Each CDR3 protein is one row after TCRdb ran MiXCR on the immunoSEQ multiplex PCR reads. This table has some 210,000 distinct CDR3 sequences, approximately 94% appearing once. Looked up from germline, CDR1 is SQVTM and CDR2 is ANQGSEA. V dropped 5 bases and J dropped 3 bases, with 11 bases sitting between them. The CDR3 is made up of 13 amino acids. The sequence derives from a human donor with Susac syndrome. The chain combines TRBV29-1 with TRBJ1-5; the D gene is possibly TRBD1 (5 bases). The sample taken for sequencing was CD4+ T cells from PBMCs. The CDR3 reads CSVMARDNQPQHF. The CDR3 bases are TGCAGCGTTATGGCCAGGGACAATCAGCCCCAGCATTTT.